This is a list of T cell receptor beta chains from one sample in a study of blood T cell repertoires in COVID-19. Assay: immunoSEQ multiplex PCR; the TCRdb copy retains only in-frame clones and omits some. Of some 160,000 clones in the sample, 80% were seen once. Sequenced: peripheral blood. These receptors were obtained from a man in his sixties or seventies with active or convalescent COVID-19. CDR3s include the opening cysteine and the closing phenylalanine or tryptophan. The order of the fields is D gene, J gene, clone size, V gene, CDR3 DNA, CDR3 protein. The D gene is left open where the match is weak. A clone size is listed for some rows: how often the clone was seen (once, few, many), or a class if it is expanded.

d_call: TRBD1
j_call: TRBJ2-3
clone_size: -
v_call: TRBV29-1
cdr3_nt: TGCAGCGTCGACAGGGCTTCTAGCACAGATACGCAGTATTTT
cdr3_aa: CSVDRASSTDTQYF

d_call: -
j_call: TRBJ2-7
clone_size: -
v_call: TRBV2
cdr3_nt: TGTGCCGCCCAACAGGGCCCCTCCGAGCAGTACTTC
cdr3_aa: CAAQQGPSEQYF

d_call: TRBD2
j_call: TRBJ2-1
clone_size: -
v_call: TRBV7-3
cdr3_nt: TGTGCCAGCAGCAGTAGCGGGAGTGAGCAGTTCTTC
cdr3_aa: CASSSSGSEQFF

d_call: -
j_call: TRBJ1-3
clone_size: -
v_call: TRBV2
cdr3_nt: TGTGCCAGCAAAGGAAGGAGCTCTGGAAACACCATATATTTT
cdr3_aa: CASKGRSSGNTIYF

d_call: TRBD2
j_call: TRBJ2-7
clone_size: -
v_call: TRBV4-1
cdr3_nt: TGCGCCAGCAGCCAAACGCGGGAGGGCCGTATCTACGAGCAGTACTTC
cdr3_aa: CASSQTREGRIYEQYF

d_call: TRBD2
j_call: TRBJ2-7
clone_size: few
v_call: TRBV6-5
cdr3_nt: TGTGCCAGCAGTTACCCCCGAAGCGGGAGTTTCGAGCAGTACTTC
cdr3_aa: CASSYPRSGSFEQYF

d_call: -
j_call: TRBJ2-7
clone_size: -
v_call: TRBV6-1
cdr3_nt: TGTGCCAGCAGTGAAATTGGAGGACCCTACGAGCAGTACTTC
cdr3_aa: CASSEIGGPYEQYF

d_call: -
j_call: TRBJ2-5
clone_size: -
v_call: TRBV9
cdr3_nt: TGTGCCAGCAGCGTAGTCGGACAGCAAGAGACCCAGTACTTC
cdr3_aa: CASSVVGQQETQYF

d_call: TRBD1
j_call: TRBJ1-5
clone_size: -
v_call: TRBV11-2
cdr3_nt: TGTGCCAGCAGCTTAAGGGGGCTTAGCAATCAGCCCCAGCATTTT
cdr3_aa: CASSLRGLSNQPQHF

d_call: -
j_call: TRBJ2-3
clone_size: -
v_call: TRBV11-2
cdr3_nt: TGTGCCAGCAGCACTGGGGGGGCCGGAGATACGCAGTATTTT
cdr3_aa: CASSTGGAGDTQYF

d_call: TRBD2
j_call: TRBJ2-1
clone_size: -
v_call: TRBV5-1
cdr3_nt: TGCGCCAGCAGCCTCTCCCCGGGACTAGCAACCGCCGGGAGCTCCTACAATGAGCAGTTCTTC
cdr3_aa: CASSLSPGLATAGSSYNEQFF

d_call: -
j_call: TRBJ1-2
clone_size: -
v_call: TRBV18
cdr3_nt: TGTGCCAGCTCACCCACTAACAATAACTATGGCTACACCTTC
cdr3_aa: CASSPTNNNYGYTF

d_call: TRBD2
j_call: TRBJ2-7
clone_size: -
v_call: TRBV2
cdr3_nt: TGTGCCAGCAGTGTTAGCGGGGGGGCCTGGGAGCAGTACTTC
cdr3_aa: CASSVSGGAWEQYF

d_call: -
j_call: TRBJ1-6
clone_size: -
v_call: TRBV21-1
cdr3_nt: TGTGCCAGCTTTCCGGGACAGGGAGATTCACCCCTCCACTTT
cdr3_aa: CASFPGQGDSPLHF

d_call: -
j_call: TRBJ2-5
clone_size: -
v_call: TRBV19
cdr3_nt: TGTGCCAGTAAGCCTGGGACTCACTTCCAAGAGACCCAGTACTTC
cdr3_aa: CASKPGTHFQETQYF

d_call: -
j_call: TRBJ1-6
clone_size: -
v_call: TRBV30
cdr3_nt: TGTGCCTGGACTGGGGCAGGGATGGCCCTCCACTTT
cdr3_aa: CAWTGAGMALHF

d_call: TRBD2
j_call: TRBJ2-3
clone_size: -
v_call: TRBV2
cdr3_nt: TGTGCCAGCGGGAGATGGGGTAGCGGGACAGATACGCAGTATTTT
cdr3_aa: CASGRWGSGTDTQYF

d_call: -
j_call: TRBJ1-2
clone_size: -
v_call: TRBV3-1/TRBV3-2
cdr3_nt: TGTGCCAGCAGCCATGCCGGGGTCTTATTTGGTGGCTACACCTTC
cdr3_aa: CASSHAGVLFGGYTF

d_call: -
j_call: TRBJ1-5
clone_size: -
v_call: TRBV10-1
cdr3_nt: TGCGCCAGCAGTGACGGGTATCAGCCCCAGCATTTT
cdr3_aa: CASSDGYQPQHF

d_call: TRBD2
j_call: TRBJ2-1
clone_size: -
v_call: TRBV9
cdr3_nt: TGTGCCAGCAGCGTAGCGGGAGGGCGTAACAATGAGCAGTTCTTC
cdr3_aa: CASSVAGGRNNEQFF

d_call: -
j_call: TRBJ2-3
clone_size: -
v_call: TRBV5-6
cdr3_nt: TGTGCCAGCAGCAAAACCGGGGACATGACGGGAGATACGCAGTATTTT
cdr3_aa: CASSKTGDMTGDTQYF

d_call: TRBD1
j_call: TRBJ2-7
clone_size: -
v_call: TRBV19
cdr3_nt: TGTGCCAGTAGTACCCGGGACAGGGGGGCCCCTTACGAGCAGTACTTC
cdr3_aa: CASSTRDRGAPYEQYF

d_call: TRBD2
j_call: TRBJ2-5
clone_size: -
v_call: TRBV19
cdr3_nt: TGTGCCAGTAGTCTGACTAGCCTGAGGGGGACCCAGTACTTC
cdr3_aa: CASSLTSLRGTQYF

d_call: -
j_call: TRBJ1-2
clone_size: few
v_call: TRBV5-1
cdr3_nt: TGCGCCAGCAGCTTGGACTCTAACTATGGCTACACCTTC
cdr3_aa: CASSLDSNYGYTF

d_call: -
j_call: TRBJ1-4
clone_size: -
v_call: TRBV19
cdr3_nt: TGTGCCAGTAGTAACACCGGGACACTTGAAAAACTGTTTTTT
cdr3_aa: CASSNTGTLEKLFF

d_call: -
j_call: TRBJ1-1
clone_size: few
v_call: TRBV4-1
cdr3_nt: TGCGCCAGCAGCCGGCAGGAAAGTCGGGAGAACACTGAAGCTTTCTTT
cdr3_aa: CASSRQESRENTEAFF

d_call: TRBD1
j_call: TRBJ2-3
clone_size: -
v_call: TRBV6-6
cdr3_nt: TGTGCCAGCAGTCCCCCGGGACAGGGTGGTTCAGATACGCAGTATTTT
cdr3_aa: CASSPPGQGGSDTQYF

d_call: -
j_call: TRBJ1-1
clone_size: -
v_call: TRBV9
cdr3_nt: TGTGCCAGCAGCCCAGCAGGCGCCGGCACTGAAGCTTTCTTT
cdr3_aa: CASSPAGAGTEAFF

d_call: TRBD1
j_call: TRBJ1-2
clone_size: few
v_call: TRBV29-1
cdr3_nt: TGCAGCGTCCCAAAAGGGGGCCTGGGCACCGATGGCTACACCTTC
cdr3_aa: CSVPKGGLGTDGYTF

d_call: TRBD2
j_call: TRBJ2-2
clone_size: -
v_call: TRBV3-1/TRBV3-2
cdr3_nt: TGTGCCAGCAGCCTTCCCCGTCTGCGGGGGGACCTTGGGGAGCTGTTTTTT
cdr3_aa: CASSLPRLRGDLGELFF

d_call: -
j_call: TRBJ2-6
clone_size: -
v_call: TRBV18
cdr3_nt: TGTGCCAGCTCACCTTTCGGGGGCTCTGGGGCCAACGTCCTGACTTTC
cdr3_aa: CASSPFGGSGANVLTF

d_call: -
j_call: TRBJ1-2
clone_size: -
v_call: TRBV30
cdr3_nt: TGTGCCTGGAGTGAACAGGGACATGGCTACACCTTC
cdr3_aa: CAWSEQGHGYTF

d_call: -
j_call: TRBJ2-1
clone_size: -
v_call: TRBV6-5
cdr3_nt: TGTGCCAGCAGTTACGGGCAAATCGGTGAGCAGTTCTTC
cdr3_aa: CASSYGQIGEQFF

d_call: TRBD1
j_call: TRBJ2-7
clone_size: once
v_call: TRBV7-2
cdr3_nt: TGTGCCAGCAGCTTAGTGGGACAGGGAACCGCCTACGAGCAGTACTTC
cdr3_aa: CASSLVGQGTAYEQYF

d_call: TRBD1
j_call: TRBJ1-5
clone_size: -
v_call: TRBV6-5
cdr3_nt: TGTGCCAGCAGAGGACAGGGGTTGGAGCCCCAGCATTTT
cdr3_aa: CASRGQGLEPQHF

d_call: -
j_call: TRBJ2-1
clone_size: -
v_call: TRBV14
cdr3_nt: TGTGCCAGCAGCGACCGGGACTTTCCCAATGAGCAGTTCTTC
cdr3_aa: CASSDRDFPNEQFF

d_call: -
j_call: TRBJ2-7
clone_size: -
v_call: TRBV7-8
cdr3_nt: TGTGCCAGCAGCTTAGCCCGGGACGAGCAGTACTTC
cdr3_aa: CASSLARDEQYF

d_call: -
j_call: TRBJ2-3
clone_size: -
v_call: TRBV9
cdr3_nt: TGTGCCAGCAGCCCCACAGGACAAGGTGATACGCAGTATTTT
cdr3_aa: CASSPTGQGDTQYF